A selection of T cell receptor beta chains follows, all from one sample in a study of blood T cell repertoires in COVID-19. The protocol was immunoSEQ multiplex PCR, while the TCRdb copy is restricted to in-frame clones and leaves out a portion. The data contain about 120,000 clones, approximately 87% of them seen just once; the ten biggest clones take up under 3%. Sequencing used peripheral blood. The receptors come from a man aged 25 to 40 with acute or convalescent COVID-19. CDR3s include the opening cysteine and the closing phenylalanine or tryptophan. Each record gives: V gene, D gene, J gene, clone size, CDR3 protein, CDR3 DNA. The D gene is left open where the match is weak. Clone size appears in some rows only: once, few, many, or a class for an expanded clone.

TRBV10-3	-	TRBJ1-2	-	CAISARGEGYTF	TGTGCCATCAGTGCCAGGGGAGAGGGCTACACCTTC
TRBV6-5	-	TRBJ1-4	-	CASRRDMLEKLFF	TGTGCCAGCAGGAGGGACATGCTCGAAAAACTGTTTTTT
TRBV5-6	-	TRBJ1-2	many	CASSLVPSYGYTF	TGTGCCAGCAGCTTGGTCCCTTCCTATGGCTACACCTTC
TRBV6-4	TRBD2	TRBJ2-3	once	CASSETSGSSDTQYF	TGTGCCAGCAGTGAGACTAGCGGGTCATCGGATACGCAGTATTTT
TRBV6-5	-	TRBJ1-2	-	CASSYSPRVEYGYTF	TGTGCCAGCAGTTACTCGCCCAGGGTTGAGTATGGCTACACCTTC
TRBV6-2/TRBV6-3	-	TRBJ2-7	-	CASSYSGGFNFYEQYF	TGTGCCAGCAGTTACTCAGGAGGGTTCAACTTCTACGAGCAGTACTTC
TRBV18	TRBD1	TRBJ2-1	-	CASSPGTGGYEQFF	TGTGCCAGCTCACCCGGGACAGGGGGATATGAGCAGTTCTTC
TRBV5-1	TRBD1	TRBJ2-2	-	CASSLTTGGTGELFF	TGCGCCAGCAGCTTGACGACAGGGGGCACCGGGGAGCTGTTTTTT
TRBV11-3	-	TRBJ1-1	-	CASSFRGSNTEAFF	TGTGCCAGCAGCTTTCGGGGGTCCAACACTGAAGCTTTCTTT
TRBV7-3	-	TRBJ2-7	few	CASSREQYF	TGTGCCAGCAGTCGCGAGCAGTACTTC
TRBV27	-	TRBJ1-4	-	CASSGGWANEKLFF	TGTGCCAGCAGTGGAGGGTGGGCTAATGAAAAACTGTTTTTT
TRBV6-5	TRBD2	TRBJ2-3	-	CASSLSGTITDTQYF	TGTGCCAGCAGTCTTAGTGGGACTATCACAGATACGCAGTATTTT
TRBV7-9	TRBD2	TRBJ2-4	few	CASSLVSGEAKNIQYF	TGTGCCAGCAGCTTAGTGAGCGGGGAAGCCAAAAACATTCAGTACTTC
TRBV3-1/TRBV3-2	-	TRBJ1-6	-	CASSQPEGTYYNSPLHF	TGTGCCAGCAGCCAACCCGAGGGGACTTACTATAATTCACCCCTCCACTTT
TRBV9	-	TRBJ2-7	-	CASSVRGLDYEQYF	TGTGCCAGCAGCGTACGGGGACTTGACTACGAGCAGTACTTC
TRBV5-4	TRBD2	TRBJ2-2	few	CASSAIRGDTGELFF	TGTGCCAGCAGCGCCATACGGGGGGACACCGGGGAGCTGTTTTTT
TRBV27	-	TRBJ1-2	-	CASSWSGGQGYTF	TGTGCCAGCAGTTGGAGCGGAGGGCAAGGCTACACCTTC
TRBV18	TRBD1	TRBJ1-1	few	CASSTGTGGTEAFF	TGTGCCAGCTCAACCGGGACAGGGGGCACTGAAGCTTTCTTT
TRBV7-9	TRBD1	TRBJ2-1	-	CASSLKTGSPYNEQFF	TGTGCCAGCAGCCTGAAGACAGGGAGCCCCTACAATGAGCAGTTCTTC
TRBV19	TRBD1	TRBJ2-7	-	CASSMNPTGYTYEQYF	TGTGCCAGTAGTATGAATCCGACAGGGTACACCTACGAGCAGTACTTC
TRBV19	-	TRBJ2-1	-	CASSRSRGAISVGLRSANEQFF	TGTGCCAGTAGTAGGTCTCGGGGGGCAATCTCGGTTGGTCTCCGTTCCGCCAATGAGCAGTTCTTC
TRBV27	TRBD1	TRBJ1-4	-	CAGRTGVSEKLFF	TGTGCCGGGAGGACAGGGGTGAGTGAAAAACTGTTTTTT
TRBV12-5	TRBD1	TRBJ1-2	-	CASGLVPGAGGNYGYTF	TGTGCTAGTGGTTTGGTACCGGGGGCAGGGGGTAACTATGGCTACACCTTC
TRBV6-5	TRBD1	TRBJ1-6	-	CASSYGQGRSPLHF	TGTGCCAGCAGTTACGGACAGGGACGGTCACCCCTCCACTTT
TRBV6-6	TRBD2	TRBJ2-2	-	CASSQGLAGGPRTGELFF	TGTGCCAGCAGTCAGGGACTAGCGGGGGGGCCTCGGACCGGGGAGCTGTTTTTT
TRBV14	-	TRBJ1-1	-	CASSQDLGAPTEAFF	TGTGCCAGCAGCCAAGATCTGGGGGCCCCCACTGAAGCTTTCTTT
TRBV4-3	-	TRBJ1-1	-	CASSQDLMRGRAQGNTEAFF	TGCGCCAGCAGCCAAGATCTTATGAGAGGGAGGGCCCAAGGGAACACTGAAGCTTTCTTT
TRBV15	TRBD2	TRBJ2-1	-	CATSRDRVAGGLDEQFF	TGTGCCACCAGCAGAGATAGGGTAGCGGGAGGGTTAGATGAGCAGTTCTTC
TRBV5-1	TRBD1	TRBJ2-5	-	CASSLTGATETQYF	TGCGCCAGCAGCTTGACAGGGGCGACGGAGACCCAGTACTTC
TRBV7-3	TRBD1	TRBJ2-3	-	CASSPTGGRPDTQYF	TGTGCCAGCAGCCCAACAGGGGGGAGGCCAGATACGCAGTATTTT
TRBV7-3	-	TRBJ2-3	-	CASSLSGGRTDTQYF	TGTGCCAGCAGCTTAAGTGGGGGCCGCACAGATACGCAGTATTTT
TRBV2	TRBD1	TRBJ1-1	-	CASSASGTGQTEAFF	TGTGCCAGCAGTGCTTCCGGGACAGGGCAAACTGAAGCTTTCTTT
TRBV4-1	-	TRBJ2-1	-	CASSRRQGGSYNEQFF	TGCGCCAGCAGCCGTAGACAGGGAGGCTCCTACAATGAGCAGTTCTTC
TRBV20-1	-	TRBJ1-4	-	CSASGGRTNEKLFF	TGCAGTGCTAGTGGGGGGCGGACTAATGAAAAACTGTTTTTT
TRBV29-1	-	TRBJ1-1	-	CSVDDGPQGRLAFF	TGCAGCGTTGATGATGGGCCCCAGGGCAGGTTAGCTTTCTTT
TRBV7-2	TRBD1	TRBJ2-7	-	CASRVTGGAYEQYF	TGTGCCAGCAGAGTAACAGGGGGTGCCTACGAGCAGTACTTC
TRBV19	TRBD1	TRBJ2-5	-	CASTTAGTGGMETQYF	TGTGCCAGTACCACCGCCGGGACAGGGGGCATGGAGACCCAGTACTTC
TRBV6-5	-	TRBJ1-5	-	CASSSTGEPQHF	TGTGCCAGCAGTTCCACAGGAGAGCCCCAGCATTTT
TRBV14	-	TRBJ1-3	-	CASSRTGEGNTIYF	TGTGCCAGCAGCCGAACGGGGGAAGGAAACACCATATATTTT
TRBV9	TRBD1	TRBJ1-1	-	CASSAGQGNTEAFF	TGTGCCAGCAGCGCGGGACAGGGTAACACTGAAGCTTTCTTT
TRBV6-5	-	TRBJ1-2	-	CASSYSNAGNYGYTF	TGTGCCAGCAGTTACTCGAATGCCGGGAACTATGGCTACACCTTC
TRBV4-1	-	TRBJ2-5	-	CASSQGVPGLLGGTQYF	TGCGCCAGCAGCCAAGGTGTACCGGGACTCCTGGGGGGGACCCAGTACTTC
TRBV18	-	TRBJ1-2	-	CASSPGSSYGYTF	TGTGCCAGCTCACCAGGCAGTTCCTATGGCTACACCTTC
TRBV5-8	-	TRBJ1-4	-	CASSLFWTADEKLFF	TGTGCCAGCAGCTTGTTTTGGACAGCCGATGAAAAACTGTTTTTT
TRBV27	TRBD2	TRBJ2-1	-	CASSLSFGLAVPNEQFF	TGTGCCAGCAGTTTATCGTTTGGGCTAGCGGTACCGAATGAGCAGTTCTTC
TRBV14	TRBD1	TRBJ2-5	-	CASSFGQGRQETQYF	TGTGCCAGCAGCTTTGGACAGGGGAGACAAGAGACCCAGTACTTC